This T cell receptor beta chain is drawn from a study of cytomegalovirus exposure and HLA in healthy donors. Overall study context: In an early release, HLA-typed donors contributed tens of millions of unique TCR sequences. General study results and limits: Most likely, a cluster of highly shared sequence variants arose as a sequencing artifact. Upon later analysis, TCR association rates were observed to vary by HLA locus, being highest for DRB1 and lowest for HLA-C. TCR beta sequences reportedly predicted most subjects' HLA-A and HLA-B alleles accurately.

Both 60 Vbeta primers and 13 Jbeta primers went into the PCR. TCRdb's table, derived via immunoSEQ multiplex PCR, lists solely in-frame clones and lacks some. The repertoire holds approximately 150,000 clones, with about 84% as singletons. This clone was found a few times. Antigen: not known. Sequencing used PBMCs. This clonotype was obtained from a woman in her late teens or twenties in good health and CMV-seropositive.

CDR3 in DNA: TGTGCCAGCAGTGAAGGGGGCTCCTATAATTCACCCCTCCACTTT. Amino acid sequence: CASSEGGSYNSPLHF. The chain employs TRBV6-4 and TRBJ1-6; D might be TRBD1 (6 bases). The germline gives CDR1 MRHNA, CDR2 SNTAGT. The CDR3 length is 15 residues. V dropped 3 bases and J dropped 0 bases, with 6 bases sitting between them.